This passage covers 6 T cell receptor beta chains from one sample sequenced in a study of blood T cell repertoires in COVID-19. Some clones are missing from TCRdb's copy, which holds only in-frame ones; the method was immunoSEQ multiplex PCR. The table shows 150,000 to 200,000 clones, with roughly 84% occurring only once. Sequences were obtained from peripheral blood. The receptors were gathered from a man aged 18 to 29 with active or convalescent COVID-19.

This chain links TRBV19 with TRBJ1-2; 12 nucleotides match TRBD1. CDR1 is LNHDA, CDR2 SQIVND, per germline (reference sequence). J was trimmed by 6 bases and V by 3 bases; bases with no gene match: 5. This CDR3 is built from 15 residues. The CDR3 coding sequence is TGTGCCAGTAGTATGAACCGGGACAGGGGGCATGGCTACACCTTC. This codes for CASSMNRDRGHGYTF.

The chain recombines TRBV19 with TRBJ1-5; D not certain. The length of the CDR3 is 16 residues. Trimming removed 1 base from V and 6 bases from J, with 16 bases in between. Germline CDR1 is LNHDA and CDR2 is SQIVND (reference sequence). In DNA, the CDR3 is TGTGCCAGTAGTATAGCTTACCGACTTGTAAGTCAGCCCCAGCATTTT. It codes for CASSIAYRLVSQPQHF.

This chain links TRBV5-1 with TRBJ1-2, with a possible D match to TRBD1 (6 bases). The length of the CDR3 is 15 residues. Germline assignment: CDR1 SGHRS and CDR2 YFSETQ. V lost 2 bases and J 8 bases, leaving 19 bases between the germline ends. The CDR3, as DNA: TGCGCCAGCAGCTTCCGGGACCCAGGGACACAGGGCTACACCTTC. Amino acid sequence: CASSFRDPGTQGYTF.

A word on this clone: In the same sample, other DNA sequences code for this CDR3. The CDR3 reads CASSLGGSGNTIYF. CDR3 nucleotide sequence: TGCGCCAGCAGCTTAGGGGGCTCTGGAAACACCATATATTTT. This rearrangement joins TRBV5-1 to TRBJ1-3; a possible D gene is TRBD1 (6 bases). The length of the CDR3 is 14 residues. The V and J ends lost 2 bases and 0 bases respectively, with 6 bases between them. The V gene's germline CDR1 is SGHRS and CDR2 YFSETQ. The full variable domain, with the rest looked up from reference TRBV5-1 and TRBJ1-3, is KAGVTQTPRYLIKTRGQQVTLSCSPISGHRSVSWYQQTPGQGLQFLFEYFSETQRNKGNFPGRFSGRQFSNSRSEMNVSTLELGDSALYLCASSLGGSGNTIYFGEGSWLTVV.

The gene calls are TRBV5-8 and TRBJ1-1; 7 bases line up with TRBD1. With V trimmed by 4 bases and J by 2 bases, 14 bases remained unmatched. Germline loops: CDR1 SGHTS, CDR2 YDEGEE. CDR3 size: 17 residues. This CDR3 is CASSPRFRGTDNTEAFF. CDR3 bases: TGTGCCAGCAGCCCCCGTTTCCGGGGGACAGACAACACTGAAGCTTTCTTT.

The chain is built from TRBV2 and TRBJ2-1, with TRBD2 identical over 9 bases. CDR1 SNHLY and CDR2 FYNNEI come from the germline V gene. The CDR3 consists of 13 residues. With 3 bases clipped from V and 9 bases from J, the junction kept 3 bases outside the gene matches. The CDR3 is CASSELAGSEQFF. The CDR3 DNA follows: TGTGCCAGCAGTGAGCTAGCGGGGTCTGAGCAGTTCTTC. The variable domain in full, completed from reference TRBV2 and TRBJ2-1, reads EPEVTQTPSHQVTQMGQEVILRCVPISNHLYFYWYRQILGQKVEFLVSFYNNEISEKSEIFDDQFSVERPDGSNFTLKIRSTKLEDSAMYFCASSELAGSEQFFGPGTRLTVL.